This T cell receptor (beta chain) was retrieved from a study of T-cell reconstitution after alpha-beta-depleted transplantation in children. The CDR3 is 13 residues long. Germline-derived CDR1 and CDR2 are SGHTA and FQGNSA. V lost 4 bases to trimming and J lost 2 bases, with 7 bases between them. Construction of the TCRbeta library involved unique molecular identifiers. TCRdb re-derived calls from the PCR reads in MiXCR, one entry per CDR3 protein. This repertoire shows roughly 500,000 distinct CDR3 sequences, around a third found once; its top ten account for around 2.5%. This clonotype was detected only a few times.

V is TRBV7-2 and J is TRBJ2-3; D unresolved. The material was PBMCs from the stem cell graft donor, obtained from the stem cell graft. This TCR derives from a human donor who donated a stem cell graft to a child with aplastic anemia. CDR3 sequence: CASSYKHTDTQYF. The CDR3 bases are TGTGCCAGCAGCTACAAACACACAGATACGCAGTATTTT.